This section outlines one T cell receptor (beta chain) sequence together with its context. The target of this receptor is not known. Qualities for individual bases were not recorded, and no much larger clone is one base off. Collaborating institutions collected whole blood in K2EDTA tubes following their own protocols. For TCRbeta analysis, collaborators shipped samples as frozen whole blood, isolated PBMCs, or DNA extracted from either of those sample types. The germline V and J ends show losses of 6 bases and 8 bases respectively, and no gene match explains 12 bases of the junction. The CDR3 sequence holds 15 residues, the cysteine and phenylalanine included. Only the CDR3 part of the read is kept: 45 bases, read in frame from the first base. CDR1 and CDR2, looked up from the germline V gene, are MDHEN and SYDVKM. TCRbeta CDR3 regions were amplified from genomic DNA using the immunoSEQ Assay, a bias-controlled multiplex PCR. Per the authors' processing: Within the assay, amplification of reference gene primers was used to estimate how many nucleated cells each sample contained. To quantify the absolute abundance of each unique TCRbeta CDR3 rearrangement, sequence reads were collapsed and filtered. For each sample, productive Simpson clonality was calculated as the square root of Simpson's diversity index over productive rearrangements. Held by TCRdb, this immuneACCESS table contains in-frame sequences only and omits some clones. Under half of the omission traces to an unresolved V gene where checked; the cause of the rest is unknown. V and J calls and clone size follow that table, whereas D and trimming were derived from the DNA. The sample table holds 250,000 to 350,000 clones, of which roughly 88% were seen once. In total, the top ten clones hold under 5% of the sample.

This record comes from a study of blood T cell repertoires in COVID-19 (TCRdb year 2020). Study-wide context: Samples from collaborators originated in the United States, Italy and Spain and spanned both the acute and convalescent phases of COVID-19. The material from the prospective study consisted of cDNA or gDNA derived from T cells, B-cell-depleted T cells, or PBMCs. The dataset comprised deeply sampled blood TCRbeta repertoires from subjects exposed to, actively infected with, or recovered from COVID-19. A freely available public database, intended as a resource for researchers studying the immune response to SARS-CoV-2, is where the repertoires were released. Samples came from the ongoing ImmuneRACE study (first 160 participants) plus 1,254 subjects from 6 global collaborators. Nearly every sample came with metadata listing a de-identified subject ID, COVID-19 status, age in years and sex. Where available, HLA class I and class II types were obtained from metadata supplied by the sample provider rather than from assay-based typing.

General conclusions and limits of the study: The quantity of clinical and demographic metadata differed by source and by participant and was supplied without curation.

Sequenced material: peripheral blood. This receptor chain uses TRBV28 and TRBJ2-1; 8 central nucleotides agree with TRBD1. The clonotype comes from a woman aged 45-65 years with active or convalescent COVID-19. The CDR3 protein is CASRVFGRGRDEQFF. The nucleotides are TGTGCCAGCAGGGTGTTTGGCAGGGGGCGGGATGAGCAGTTCTTC. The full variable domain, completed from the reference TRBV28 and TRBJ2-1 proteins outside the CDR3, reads DVKVTQSSRYLVKRTGEKVFLECVQDMDHENMFWYRQDPGLGLRLIYFSYDVKMKEKGDIPEGYSVSREKKERFSLILESASTNQTSMYLCASRVFGRGRDEQFFGPGTRLTVL.